These 5 T cell receptor beta chains were all obtained from the same sample, sequenced in a study of T-cell memory formation after mild COVID-19. TCRdb used MiXCR to reprocess the 5' RACE reads, holding one entry per CDR3 protein. The sample has under 300,000 distinct CDR3 sequences, 15% to 20% seen once. The material sequenced was PBMCs or a T cell subset sorted from them (not recorded which). The receptors were gathered from a young man who had mild COVID-19 (a few samples of this study predate the infection). Cell type and time point are not known.

A few counts support this clonotype. V and J are TRBV7-2 and TRBJ2-7; no clear D gene. This CDR3 is 13 amino acids long. Trimming cost V 1 base and J 2 bases, with 6 bases left between them. Germline CDR1 SGHTA, CDR2 FQGNSA. The chain's CDR3 is CASSLESTYEQYF. The CDR3, as DNA: TGTGCCAGCAGCTTAGAATCTACCTACGAGCAGTACTTC. Drawing the rest from reference TRBV7-2 and TRBJ2-7, the complete variable domain is GAGVSQSPSNKVTEKGKDVELRCDPISGHTALYWYRQSLGQGLEFLIYFQGNSAPDKSGLPSDRFSAERTGGSVSTLTIQRTQQEDSAVYLCASSLESTYEQYFGPGTRLTVT.

This chain links TRBV5-5 with TRBJ2-4, with 10 bases aligning to TRBD2. Germline CDR1 reads SGHKS; CDR2 reads YYEKEE (reference sequence). The CDR3 extends over 18 amino acids. V trimming: 6 bases; J trimming: 8 bases; junction bases outside the gene matches: 20. In DNA, the CDR3 is TGTGCCAGCAACTTCATATTGGCTGCCGGGACTAGCGCAGACATTCAGTACTTC. Translating gives CASNFILAAGTSADIQYF.

This clonotype was found a few times. The chain combines TRBV12-3 or TRBV12-4 with TRBJ2-1, with D perhaps matching TRBD2 (5 bases). Trimming took off 6 bases at V and 8 bases at J, with 20 bases between the two ends. The CDR3 runs 15 residues. The CDR3 sequence is CASRLHPGNSYEQFF. CDR3 nucleotide sequence: TGTGCCAGCAGACTCCATCCCGGGAACAGCTATGAGCAGTTCTTC.

This clonotype was found many times. The chain carries TRBV4-3 and TRBJ2-1; D may be TRBD2 (6 bases). The CDR3 has 15 amino acids. Trimming removed 1 base from V and 0 bases from J, with 7 bases in between. Looked up from germline, CDR1 is LGHNA and CDR2 is YSLEER. The CDR3 DNA reads TGCGCCAGCAGCCAAGTCGGGAGCTCCTACAATGAGCAGTTCTTC. This translates into CASSQVGSSYNEQFF.

This clonotype appeared a few times. The chain joins TRBV2 to TRBJ2-1, with 8 positions matching TRBD1. This CDR3 contains 15 residues. The ends lost 3 bases at V and 10 bases at J; junction bases unmatched: 11. Germline V gene data show CDR1 as SNHLY and CDR2 as FYNNEI. CDR3 coding DNA: TGTGCCAGCAGTGAGGACAGGGAAGATACGGGAGAGCAGTTCTTC. Encoded protein: CASSEDREDTGEQFF.